The rows below give T cell receptor beta chains drawn from one sample of a study of beta chain features in type 1 diabetes. The assay was immunoSEQ multiplex PCR, and TCRdb's table has in-frame clones only and misses some. The sample lists some 360,000 clones, less than 20% occurring once. The sample comprised naive CD4+ T cells from blood. All receptors come from a woman aged 18-29 years in good health. CDR3s include the opening cysteine and the closing phenylalanine or tryptophan. A D gene is named only where the DNA matches it firmly.

d_gene	j_gene	v_gene	CDR3aa
.	TRBJ1-5	TRBV18	CASSPLGGPWGNQPQHF
TRBD2	TRBJ2-7	TRBV5-1	CASSLGTSGWSYEQYF
.	TRBJ2-7	TRBV5-1	CASSLEQGLTYEQYF
.	TRBJ1-1	TRBV29-1	CSGLGVVNTEAFF
TRBD1	TRBJ1-1	TRBV9	CASSADRGGTEAFF
TRBD1	TRBJ1-3	TRBV4-1	CASSQSGQGGAGNTIYF
.	TRBJ1-3	TRBV7-3	CASGPGAGNTIYF
.	TRBJ2-5	TRBV29-1	CSVLRGETQYF
.	TRBJ2-5	TRBV30	CAWSTQETQYF
.	TRBJ1-1	TRBV15	CATSRAPGMNTEAFF
TRBD2	TRBJ2-5	TRBV7-9	CASSLSLAGQETQYF
.	TRBJ2-1	TRBV4-3	CASSQDIGGRGGREFF
TRBD2	TRBJ2-1	TRBV25-1	CASSESGTSIGWNEQFF
.	TRBJ2-7	TRBV10-3	CAISVGGILSSYEQYF
TRBD1	TRBJ1-5	TRBV9	CASSAGTGDYQPQHF
TRBD2	TRBJ2-1	TRBV15	CATSRGLAEYNEQFF
.	TRBJ1-5	TRBV30	CAWITRRAENQPQHF
TRBD1	TRBJ1-1	TRBV15	CATSTRQGAAEAFF
.	TRBJ2-3	TRBV30	CAWRKWEGTDTQYF
TRBD1	TRBJ1-2	TRBV4-2	CASSQVTETGAGYTF
TRBD1	TRBJ1-2	TRBV25-1	CASSETGDYGYTF
TRBD2	TRBJ2-3	TRBV6-1	CASSEQPLAGLAGTDTQYF
.	TRBJ2-3	TRBV5-4	CASSLQLIAVSTDTQYF
TRBD2	TRBJ2-2	TRBV27	CASRKLAGGPNTGELFF
.	TRBJ2-7	TRBV20-1	CSANEHYEQYF
.	TRBJ1-2	TRBV29-1	CSVETRGMSGYTF
.	TRBJ1-1	TRBV29-1	CSSDGEGRGVAEAFF
TRBD1	TRBJ2-1	TRBV5-1	CASSLGQGNEQFF
TRBD1	TRBJ1-2	TRBV2	CASRRTGYEGYTF
TRBD2	TRBJ2-5	TRBV18	CASSPPLAGQKTQYF
.	TRBJ2-5	TRBV5-1	CASSQNTGIEETQYF
.	TRBJ2-1	TRBV2	CASSAELLQFF
.	TRBJ1-3	TRBV7-9	CASSLGTGNTIYF
TRBD1	TRBJ1-2	TRBV30	CAWRNRDRGHGYTF
.	TRBJ1-1	TRBV7-2	CASSPGVVNTEAFF
TRBD1	TRBJ1-2	TRBV28	CASRTGDYGYTF
.	TRBJ1-3	TRBV29-1	CSVYIGGAGNTIYF
TRBD2	TRBJ2-7	TRBV4-1	CASSQTGLASKYF
.	TRBJ2-5	TRBV29-1	CSVEDRQQETQYF